The T cell receptor (beta chain) under discussion was sequenced for a study of CD8 T cells in ankylosing spondylitis. Study results and caveats: Matched ankylosing spondylitis synovial fluid reportedly contained a significantly enriched population of disease-linked clones. Earlier reports found some motif variants in synovial fluid and blood in reactive arthritis. In peripheral blood, disease-linked CD8+ clones occurred at relatively low frequencies. Seemingly distinctive of ankylosing spondylitis blood was a TCR beta motif formed by eight highly homologous variants.

The trim removed 7 bases at V and 8 bases at J, leaving 8 bases unmatched. The germline V gene has CDR1 DFQATT and CDR2 SNEGSKA (reference sequence). The CDR3 is 12 amino acids. Worth noting for this clonotype: The antigen is not known.

In making TCR beta libraries, quantitative 5'-RACE with molecular barcodes was used. Via MiXCR, TCRdb re-called the 5' RACE reads, giving one row per CDR3 protein. The sample consists of 750,000 to 850,000 distinct CDR3 sequences, roughly 12% of them appearing once. The gene calls are TRBV20-1 and TRBJ1-2; TRBD1 agrees at 9 bases. This receptor was obtained from a male donor with ankylosing spondylitis. Sequenced sample: blood, either unsorted or a sorted T cell fraction (not recorded which). The CDR3 DNA is TGCAGTGGGGGGACAGGGACTAGGGGCTACACCTTC. Translating it yields CSGGTGTRGYTF.